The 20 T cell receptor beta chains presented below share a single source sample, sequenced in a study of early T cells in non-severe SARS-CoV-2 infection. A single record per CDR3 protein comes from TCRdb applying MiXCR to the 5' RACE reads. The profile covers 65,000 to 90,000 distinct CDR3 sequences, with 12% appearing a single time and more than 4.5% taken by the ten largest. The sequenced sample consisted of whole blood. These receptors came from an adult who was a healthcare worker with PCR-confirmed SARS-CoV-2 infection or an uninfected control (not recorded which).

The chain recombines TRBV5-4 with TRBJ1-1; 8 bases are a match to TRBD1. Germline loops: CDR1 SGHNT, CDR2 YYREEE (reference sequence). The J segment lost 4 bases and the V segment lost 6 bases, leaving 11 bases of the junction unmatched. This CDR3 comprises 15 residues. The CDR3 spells CASNFGQGLSTEAFF. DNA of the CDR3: TGTGCCAGCAACTTTGGACAGGGCTTGAGCACTGAAGCTTTCTTT. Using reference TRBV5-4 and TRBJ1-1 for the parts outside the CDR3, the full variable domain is ETGVTQSPTHLIKTRGQQVTLRCSSQSGHNTVSWYQQALGQGPQFIFQYYREEENGRGNFPPRFSGLQFPNYSSELNVNALELDDSALYLCASNFGQGLSTEAFFGQGTRLTVV.

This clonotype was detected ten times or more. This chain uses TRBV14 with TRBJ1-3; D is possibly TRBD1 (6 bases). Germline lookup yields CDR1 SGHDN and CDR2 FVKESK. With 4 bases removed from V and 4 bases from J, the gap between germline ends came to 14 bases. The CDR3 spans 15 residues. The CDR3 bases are TGTGCCAGCAGCCTCCTACAGGGAACCGGAAACACCATATATTTT. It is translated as CASSLLQGTGNTIYF.

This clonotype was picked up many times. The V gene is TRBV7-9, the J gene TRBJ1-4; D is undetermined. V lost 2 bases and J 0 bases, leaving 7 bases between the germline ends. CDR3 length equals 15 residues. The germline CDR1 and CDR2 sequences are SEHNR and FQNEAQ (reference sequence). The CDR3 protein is CASSLTQTTNEKLFF. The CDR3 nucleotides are TGTGCCAGCAGCTTAACTCAGACAACTAATGAAAAACTGTTTTTT.

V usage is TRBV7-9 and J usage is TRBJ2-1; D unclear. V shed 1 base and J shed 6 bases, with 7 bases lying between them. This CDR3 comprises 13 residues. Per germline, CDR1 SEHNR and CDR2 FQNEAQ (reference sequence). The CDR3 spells CASSLVSANEQFF. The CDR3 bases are TGTGCCAGCAGCTTAGTGTCTGCCAATGAGCAGTTCTTC.

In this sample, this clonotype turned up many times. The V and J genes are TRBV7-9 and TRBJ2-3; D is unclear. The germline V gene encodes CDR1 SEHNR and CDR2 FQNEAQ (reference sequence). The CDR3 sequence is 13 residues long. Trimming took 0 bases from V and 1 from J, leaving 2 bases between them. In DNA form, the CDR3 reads TGTGCCAGCAGCTTAGCACGCACAGATACGCAGTATTTT. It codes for CASSLARTDTQYF.

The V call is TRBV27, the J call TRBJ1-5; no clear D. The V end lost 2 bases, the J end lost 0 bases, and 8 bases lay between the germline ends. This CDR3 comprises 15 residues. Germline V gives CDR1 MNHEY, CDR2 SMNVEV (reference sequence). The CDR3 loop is CASSLGQTSNQPQHF. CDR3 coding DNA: TGTGCCAGCAGTTTAGGGCAGACTAGCAATCAGCCCCAGCATTTT.

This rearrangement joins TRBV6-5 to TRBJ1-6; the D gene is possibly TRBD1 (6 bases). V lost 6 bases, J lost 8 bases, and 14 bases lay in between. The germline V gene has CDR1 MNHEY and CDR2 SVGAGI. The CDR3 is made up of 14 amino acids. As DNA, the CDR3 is TGTGCCAGCAGAAGACAGGTCAAGGATTCACCCCTCCACTTT. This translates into CASRRQVKDSPLHF.

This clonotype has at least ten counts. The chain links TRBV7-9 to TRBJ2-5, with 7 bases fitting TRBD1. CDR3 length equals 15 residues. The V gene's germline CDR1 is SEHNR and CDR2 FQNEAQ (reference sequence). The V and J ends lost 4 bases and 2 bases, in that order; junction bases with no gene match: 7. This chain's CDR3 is CASSSEQGIQETQYF. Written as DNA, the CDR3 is TGTGCCAGCAGCTCAGAACAGGGGATTCAAGAGACCCAGTACTTC.

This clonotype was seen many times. CDR3 DNA: TGTGCCAGCAGCTCCCTTAGCCCTGCCAGGGGACGCAATCAGCCCCAGCATTTT. Translation: CASSSLSPARGRNQPQHF. The rearrangement uses TRBV7-8 and TRBJ1-5; a weak D match, TRBD1 (6 bases). Looked up from germline, CDR1 is SGHVS and CDR2 is FQNEAQ. Trimming took off 4 bases at V and 2 bases at J, with 21 bases between the two ends. The length of the CDR3 is 18 residues. Together with reference TRBV7-8 and TRBJ1-5, the CDR3 gives the full variable domain: GAGVSQSPRYKVAKRGQDVALRCDPISGHVSLFWYQQALGQGPEFLTYFQNEAQLDKSGLPSDRFFAERPEGSVSTLKIQRTQQEDSAVYLCASSSLSPARGRNQPQHFGDGTRLSIL.

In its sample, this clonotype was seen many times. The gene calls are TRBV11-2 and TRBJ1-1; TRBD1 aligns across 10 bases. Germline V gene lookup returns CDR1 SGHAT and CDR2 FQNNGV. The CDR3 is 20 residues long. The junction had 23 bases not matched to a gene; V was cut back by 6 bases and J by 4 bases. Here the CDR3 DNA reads TGTGCCAGCAGACGAAGGGCGGTTACCGGGACAGGGGTCCCCTTCACTGAAGCTTTCTTT. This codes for CASRRRAVTGTGVPFTEAFF.

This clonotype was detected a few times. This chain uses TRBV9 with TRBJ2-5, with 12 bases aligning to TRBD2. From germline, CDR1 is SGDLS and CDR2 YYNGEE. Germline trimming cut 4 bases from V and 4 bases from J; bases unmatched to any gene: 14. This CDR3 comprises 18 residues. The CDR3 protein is CASSHGTLAGGPRETQYF. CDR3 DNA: TGTGCCAGCAGCCACGGGACGCTAGCGGGAGGGCCAAGAGAGACCCAGTACTTC.

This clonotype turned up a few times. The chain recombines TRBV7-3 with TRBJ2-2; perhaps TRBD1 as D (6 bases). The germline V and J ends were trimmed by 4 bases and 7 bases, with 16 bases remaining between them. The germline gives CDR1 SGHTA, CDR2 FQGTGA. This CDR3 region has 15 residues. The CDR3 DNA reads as TGTGCCAGCAGCTCGATTTCCCAGGGGATCGGGGAGCTGTTTTTT. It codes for CASSSISQGIGELFF.

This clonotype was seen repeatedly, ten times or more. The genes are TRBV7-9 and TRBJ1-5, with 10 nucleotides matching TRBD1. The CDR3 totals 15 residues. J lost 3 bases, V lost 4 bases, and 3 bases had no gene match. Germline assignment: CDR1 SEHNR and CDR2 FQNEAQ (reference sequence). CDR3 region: CASSSGTGVNQPQHF. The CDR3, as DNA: TGTGCCAGCAGCTCCGGGACAGGGGTCAATCAGCCCCAGCATTTT.

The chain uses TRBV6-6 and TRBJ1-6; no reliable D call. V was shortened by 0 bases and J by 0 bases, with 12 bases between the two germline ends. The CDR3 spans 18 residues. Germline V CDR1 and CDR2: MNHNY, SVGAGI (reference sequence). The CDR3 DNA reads TGTGCCAGCAGTTACTCCTCTCGCGGGAGCTCCTATAATTCACCCCTCCACTTT. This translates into CASSYSSRGSSYNSPLHF.

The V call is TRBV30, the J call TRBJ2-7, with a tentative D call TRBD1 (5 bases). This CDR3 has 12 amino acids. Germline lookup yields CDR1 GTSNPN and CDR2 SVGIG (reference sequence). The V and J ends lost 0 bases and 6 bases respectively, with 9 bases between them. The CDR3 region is CAWSVGRAEQYF. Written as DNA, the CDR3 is TGTGCCTGGAGTGTAGGCAGGGCCGAGCAGTACTTC.

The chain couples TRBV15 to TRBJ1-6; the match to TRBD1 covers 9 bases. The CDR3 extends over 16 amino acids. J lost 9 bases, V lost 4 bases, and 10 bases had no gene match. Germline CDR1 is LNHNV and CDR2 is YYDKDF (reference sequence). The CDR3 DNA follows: TGTGCCACCAGCAAGCGTCTTCAGGACAGGGGTTCACCCCTCCACTTT. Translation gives CATSKRLQDRGSPLHF.

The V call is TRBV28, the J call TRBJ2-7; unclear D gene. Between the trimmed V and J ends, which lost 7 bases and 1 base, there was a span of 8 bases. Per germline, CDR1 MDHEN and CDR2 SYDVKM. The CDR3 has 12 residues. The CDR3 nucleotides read TGTGCCAGCACGGCTGCGTCCTACGAGCAGTACTTC. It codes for CASTAASYEQYF.

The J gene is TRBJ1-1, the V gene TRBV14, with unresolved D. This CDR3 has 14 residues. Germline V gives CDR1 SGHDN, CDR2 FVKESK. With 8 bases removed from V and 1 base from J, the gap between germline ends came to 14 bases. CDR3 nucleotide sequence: TGTGCCAGCCGGCCGCGAGAGTGGAACACTGAAGCTTTCTTT. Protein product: CASRPREWNTEAFF.

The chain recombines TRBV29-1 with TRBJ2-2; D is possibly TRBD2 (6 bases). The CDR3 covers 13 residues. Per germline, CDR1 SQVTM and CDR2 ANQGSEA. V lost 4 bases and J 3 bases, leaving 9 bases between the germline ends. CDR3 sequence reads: CSVASADTGELFF. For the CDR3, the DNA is TGCAGCGTTGCTAGCGCTGACACCGGGGAGCTGTTTTTT.

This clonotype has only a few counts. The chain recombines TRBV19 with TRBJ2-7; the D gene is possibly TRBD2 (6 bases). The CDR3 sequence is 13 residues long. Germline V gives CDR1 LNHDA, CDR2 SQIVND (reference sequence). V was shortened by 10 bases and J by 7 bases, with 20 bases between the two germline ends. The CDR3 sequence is CATYGGFGGEQYF. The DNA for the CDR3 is TGTGCCACGTATGGCGGTTTCGGGGGAGAGCAGTACTTC.